This T cell receptor beta chain was captured by sequencing in a study of blood T cell repertoires in COVID-19. Overall study: In each case, the material was cDNA or gDNA derived from T cells, B-cell-depleted T cells, or PBMCs.

The CDR3 length is 12 residues. Germline CDR1 is MDHEN and CDR2 is SYDVKM. The V end was cut by 3 bases, the J end by 3 bases, with 3 bases between. Clones were read by immunoSEQ multiplex PCR, and TCRdb kept only the in-frame ones, dropping some. The data contain about 270,000 clones, over 75% of them singletons. The chain recombines TRBV28 with TRBJ2-1; D remains ambiguous. This clonotype originated in a human donor in a cohort sampled during active COVID-19. Sequenced material: peripheral blood. CDR3 DNA: TGTGCCAGCAGTTTGTACTACAATGAGCAGTTCTTC. Its translation: CASSLYYNEQFF.